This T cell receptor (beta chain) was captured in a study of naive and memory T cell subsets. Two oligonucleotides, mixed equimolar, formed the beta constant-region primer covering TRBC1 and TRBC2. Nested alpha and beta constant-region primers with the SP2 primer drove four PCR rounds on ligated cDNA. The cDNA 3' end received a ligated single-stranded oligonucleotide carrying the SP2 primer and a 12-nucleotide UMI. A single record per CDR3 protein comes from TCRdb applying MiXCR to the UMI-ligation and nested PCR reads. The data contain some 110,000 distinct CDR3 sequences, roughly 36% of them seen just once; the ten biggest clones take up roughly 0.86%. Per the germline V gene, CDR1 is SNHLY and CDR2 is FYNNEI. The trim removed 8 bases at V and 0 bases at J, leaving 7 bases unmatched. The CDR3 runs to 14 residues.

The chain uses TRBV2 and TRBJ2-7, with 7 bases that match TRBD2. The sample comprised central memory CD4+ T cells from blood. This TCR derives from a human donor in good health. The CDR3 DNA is TGTGCCAGCGAACCGGGACTAAGCTCCTACGAGCAGTACTTC. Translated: CASEPGLSSYEQYF.